Listed below are T cell receptor beta chains from one sample, sequenced in a study of blood T cell repertoires in COVID-19. The table came from immunoSEQ multiplex PCR; TCRdb's copy has only in-frame clones and leaves some out. Of under 200,000 clones listed, around 85% were seen once; the top ten hold around 8%. Sequencing used peripheral blood. Every receptor here comes from a woman of 80 years or more with COVID-19, enrolled during active disease. The CDR3 runs from the conserved cysteine through the conserved F or W. A D gene is named only where the DNA matches it firmly. Only some rows state a clone size, as once, few, many or a class for expanded clones.

TRBJ1-5 | . | TRBV7-9 | . | CASSSASGNQPQHF | TGTGCCAGCAGCTCCGCCTCAGGGAATCAGCCCCAGCATTTT
TRBJ2-7 | . | TRBV18 | . | CASRRFSGAEQYF | TGTGCCAGCCGCCGGTTCTCAGGGGCCGAGCAGTACTTC
TRBJ2-7 | . | TRBV21-1 | . | CASSKKNASGYEQYF | TGTGCCAGCAGCAAAAAAAATGCTAGCGGGTACGAGCAGTACTTC
TRBJ1-1 | TRBD1 | TRBV25-1 | . | CASSGDRVTEAFF | TGTGCCAGCAGTGGGGACAGGGTCACTGAAGCTTTCTTT
TRBJ2-5 | TRBD2 | TRBV5-4 | . | CASRASGDSTSGETQYF | TGTGCCAGCAGGGCTAGCGGGGATTCGACATCAGGGGAGACCCAGTACTTC
TRBJ1-4 | . | TRBV28 | . | CASIPGSLSNEKLFF | TGTGCCAGCATTCCGGGGAGCCTGTCGAATGAAAAACTGTTTTTT
TRBJ1-1 | TRBD1 | TRBV11-1 | . | CASSPRDRVNTEAFF | TGTGCCAGCAGCCCCCGGGACAGGGTGAACACTGAAGCTTTCTTT
TRBJ1-5 | TRBD1 | TRBV12-5 | . | CASGPGTGGVQPQHF | TGTGCTAGTGGTCCGGGAACAGGGGGAGTGCAGCCCCAGCATTTT
TRBJ2-7 | TRBD2 | TRBV9 | . | CASSRDSSGGTGEQYF | TGTGCCAGCAGCAGAGATTCTAGCGGGGGTACGGGTGAGCAGTACTTC
TRBJ1-2 | . | TRBV5-4 | few | CASSWLGGGYTF | TGTGCCAGCAGCTGGCTGGGGGGTGGCTACACCTTC
TRBJ1-1 | . | TRBV9 | . | CASSRASTEAFF | TGTGCCAGCAGCAGAGCCTCCACTGAAGCTTTCTTT
TRBJ1-5 | . | TRBV5-1 | . | CASSLSFGQPQHF | TGCGCCAGCAGCTTGTCTTTTGGCCAGCCCCAGCATTTT
TRBJ1-1 | . | TRBV5-6 | . | CASTYAWGGVEAFF | TGTGCCAGCACCTACGCCTGGGGGGGTGTTGAAGCTTTCTTT
TRBJ1-3 | . | TRBV28 | . | CASSLGGVARNTIYF | TGTGCCAGCAGTTTAGGGGGGGTCGCCCGAAACACCATATATTTT
TRBJ2-7 | . | TRBV1 | . | CTSSPSGGEQYF | TGCACCAGCAGCCCTTCCGGGGGAGAGCAGTACTTC
TRBJ1-1 | TRBD1 | TRBV3-1/TRBV3-2 | . | CASSQGTGDWTEAFF | TGTGCCAGCAGCCAGGGGACAGGGGATTGGACTGAAGCTTTCTTT
TRBJ1-5 | TRBD1 | TRBV28 | . | CASSFHRDSFVQPQHF | TGTGCCAGCAGTTTTCACAGGGACAGCTTTGTTCAGCCCCAGCATTTT
TRBJ2-7 | . | TRBV24-1 | . | CATRGRREADTYEQYF | TGTGCCACCAGGGGGCGCAGAGAGGCAGATACCTACGAGCAGTACTTC
TRBJ2-1 | TRBD2 | TRBV7-9 | . | CASSPWSGGKQFF | TGTGCCAGCAGCCCTTGGAGCGGGGGGAAGCAGTTCTTC
TRBJ2-5 | . | TRBV19 | once | CASSIGGETQYF | TGTGCCAGTAGTATTGGAGGGGAGACCCAGTACTTC
TRBJ2-3 | . | TRBV19 | . | CASSVSGPGGDTQYF | TGTGCCAGTAGTGTCTCGGGCCCCGGGGGAGATACGCAGTATTTT
TRBJ2-7 | . | TRBV7-9 | . | CASSLWLGEQGGYEQYF | TGTGCCAGCAGCTTATGGCTGGGGGAACAGGGTGGGTACGAGCAGTACTTC
TRBJ1-6 | . | TRBV4-1 | . | CASSQGNRYSPLHF | TGCGCCAGCAGCCAAGGTAACAGATATTCACCCCTCCACTTT
TRBJ1-5 | . | TRBV7-6 | . | CASSPLGGSNQPQHF | TGTGCCAGCAGCCCTCTGGGGGGGTCCAATCAGCCCCAGCATTTT
TRBJ2-3 | . | TRBV5-1 | few | CASTFGRGTDTQYF | TGCGCCAGCACCTTCGGGAGAGGCACAGATACGCAGTATTTT
TRBJ2-1 | . | TRBV11-2 | few | CASSLGAVNEQFF | TGTGCCAGCAGCTTAGGAGCGGTGAATGAGCAGTTCTTC
TRBJ1-5 | . | TRBV10-2 | once | CASSVGGPQTSNQPQHF | TGCGCCAGCAGTGTAGGAGGGCCCCAAACCAGCAATCAGCCCCAGCATTTT
TRBJ2-7 | TRBD2 | TRBV28 | . | CASSIIAGAYEQYF | TGTGCCAGCAGCATTATAGCGGGAGCCTACGAGCAGTACTTC
TRBJ1-5 | . | TRBV19 | few | CASSIGFGGPYSNQPQHF | TGTGCCAGTAGTATAGGGTTCGGGGGGCCTTATAGCAATCAGCCCCAGCATTTT
TRBJ1-4 | . | TRBV11-2 | . | CASSLVGATNEKLFF | TGTGCCAGCAGCTTAGTAGGGGCAACTAATGAAAAACTGTTTTTT
TRBJ2-7 | TRBD1 | TRBV19 | . | CASQTGTGGPGAKYF | TGTGCCAGTCAAACCGGGACAGGGGGCCCTGGAGCGAAGTACTTC
TRBJ1-5 | TRBD1 | TRBV19 | . | CASRSWTGDNQPQHF | TGTGCCAGTAGATCTTGGACAGGGGACAATCAGCCCCAGCATTTT
TRBJ1-1 | TRBD1 | TRBV5-1 | once | CASSFGQGSTEAFF | TGCGCCAGCAGCTTCGGACAGGGATCCACTGAAGCTTTCTTT
TRBJ1-2 | TRBD1 | TRBV7-9 | few | CASSLIGGEVGYTF | TGTGCCAGCAGCTTAATAGGGGGCGAGGTTGGCTACACCTTC
TRBJ1-2 | TRBD1 | TRBV18 | . | CASSPRDRGRSHYGYTF | TGTGCCAGCTCACCCAGGGACAGGGGGCGGTCGCACTATGGCTACACCTTC
TRBJ2-1 | TRBD2 | TRBV18 | once | CASSPGLAGGWVYNEQFF | TGTGCCAGCTCACCGGGACTAGCGGGAGGGTGGGTCTACAATGAGCAGTTCTTC
TRBJ1-2 | TRBD1 | TRBV7-9 | . | CASSPWTGGGYGYTF | TGTGCCAGCAGCCCGTGGACAGGGGGAGGCTATGGCTACACCTTC
TRBJ1-4 | TRBD1 | TRBV5-1 | . | CASSLVGTGGANEKLFF | TGCGCCAGCAGCTTGGTAGGGACAGGGGGTGCTAATGAAAAACTGTTTTTT
TRBJ2-3 | . | TRBV12-5 | . | CASGWDKPTDTQYF | TGTGCTAGTGGTTGGGACAAACCCACCGATACGCAGTATTTT
TRBJ2-1 | . | TRBV4-1 | . | CASSQAGAYYNEQFF | TGCGCCAGCAGCCAAGCAGGGGCCTACTACAATGAGCAGTTCTTC
TRBJ1-1 | . | TRBV28 | . | CASSLRTEAFF | TGTGCCAGCAGTTTACGGACTGAAGCTTTCTTT
TRBJ1-1 | . | TRBV6-5 | . | CASSYSGGHTEAFF | TGTGCCAGCAGTTACTCGGGGGGGCACACTGAAGCTTTCTTT
TRBJ1-5 | . | TRBV5-4 | many | CASSQPGQPQHF | TGTGCCAGCAGCCAGCCGGGTCAGCCCCAGCATTTT
TRBJ2-5 | . | TRBV11-3 | . | CASSLTRAPWETQYF | TGTGCCAGCAGCTTGACAAGAGCCCCTTGGGAGACCCAGTACTTC
TRBJ2-1 | TRBD2 | TRBV6-5 | . | CASSYGTTNNEQFF | TGTGCCAGCAGTTACGGGACTACAAACAATGAGCAGTTCTTC
TRBJ1-5 | . | TRBV19 | . | CASSSMKSVNQPQHF | TGTGCCAGTAGTAGTATGAAGAGTGTCAATCAGCCCCAGCATTTT